The rows below give T cell receptor beta chains drawn from one sample of a study of blood T cell repertoires in COVID-19. Here immunoSEQ multiplex PCR was the method, and the copy in TCRdb shows in-frame clones only, minus some. The sample has roughly 260,000 clones; approximately 79% are singletons. Sequenced input: peripheral blood. All receptors come from a woman aged 80 or older with active or convalescent COVID-19. CDR3s include the opening cysteine and the closing phenylalanine or tryptophan. A D gene is named only where the DNA matches it firmly. Clone size appears in some rows only: once, few, many, or a class for an expanded clone.

D: TRBD1; size: -; V: TRBV2; J: TRBJ2-5; CDR3: CASSNNRDRDTGTQYF; DNA: TGTGCCAGCAGTAACAACCGGGACAGGGACACGGGGACCCAGTACTTC
D: TRBD2; size: -; V: TRBV5-4; J: TRBJ2-7; CDR3: CASSLEIAGGRRYF; DNA: TGTGCCAGCAGCTTGGAGATAGCGGGGGGGCGTCGGTACTTC
D: -; size: -; V: TRBV28; J: TRBJ1-2; CDR3: CASSLGFLSQGSYGYTF; DNA: TGTGCCAGCAGTTTAGGATTCCTTTCACAGGGAAGCTATGGCTACACCTTC
D: -; size: -; V: TRBV7-9; J: TRBJ1-5; CDR3: CASSSPGRRIRNQPQHF; DNA: TGTGCCAGCAGCTCTCCCGGACGGAGGATCCGCAATCAGCCCCAGCATTTT
D: TRBD1; size: -; V: TRBV10-3; J: TRBJ2-3; CDR3: CAIRETGSPDTQYF; DNA: TGTGCCATCAGGGAGACAGGGAGTCCAGATACGCAGTATTTT
D: -; size: -; V: TRBV6-4; J: TRBJ1-5; CDR3: CASSPGGNQPQHF; DNA: TGTGCCAGCAGCCCGGGGGGCAATCAGCCCCAGCATTTT
D: -; size: few; V: TRBV18; J: TRBJ1-1; CDR3: CASSPRFAENTEAFF; DNA: TGTGCCAGCTCACCACGGTTCGCGGAGAACACTGAAGCTTTCTTT
D: -; size: -; V: TRBV5-1; J: TRBJ1-2; CDR3: CASSLAGGGNYGYTF; DNA: TGCGCCAGCAGCTTGGCCGGGGGTGGGAACTATGGCTACACCTTC
D: -; size: -; V: TRBV28; J: TRBJ1-5; CDR3: CASSLGAGNQPQHF; DNA: TGTGCCAGCAGTTTGGGGGCGGGCAATCAGCCCCAGCATTTT
D: TRBD1; size: -; V: TRBV13; J: TRBJ1-5; CDR3: CASSFRIEGAGKQPQHF; DNA: TGTGCCAGCAGCTTCCGGATCGAGGGGGCAGGGAAGCAGCCCCAGCATTTT
D: -; size: -; V: TRBV19; J: TRBJ2-7; CDR3: CASSIGRESYEQYF; DNA: TGTGCCAGTAGTATAGGGCGGGAATCCTACGAGCAGTACTTC
D: -; size: -; V: TRBV21-1; J: TRBJ2-3; CDR3: CASSKNSGGPTSTDTQYF; DNA: TGTGCCAGCAGCAAAAACAGCGGGGGGCCAACATCCACAGATACGCAGTATTTT
D: -; size: once; V: TRBV7-9; J: TRBJ1-6; CDR3: CASSVDSNINSPLHF; DNA: TGTGCCAGCAGTGTAGACTCGAACATTAATTCACCCCTCCACTTT
D: TRBD2; size: -; V: TRBV5-1; J: TRBJ2-3; CDR3: CASSIGTSLGTDTQYF; DNA: TGCGCCAGCAGCATAGGGACTAGTTTGGGCACAGATACGCAGTATTTT
D: TRBD1; size: -; V: TRBV5-4; J: TRBJ1-3; CDR3: CASSLAGTGSYTIYF; DNA: TGTGCCAGCAGCCTGGCCGGGACAGGGTCGTACACCATATATTTT
D: -; size: once; V: TRBV27; J: TRBJ1-6; CDR3: CASSFGGAENSPLHF; DNA: TGTGCCAGCAGTTTTGGCGGGGCGGAAAATTCACCCCTCCACTTT
D: -; size: -; V: TRBV5-1; J: TRBJ2-1; CDR3: CASSFTRYNEQFF; DNA: TGCGCCAGCTCCTTCACGCGTTACAATGAGCAGTTCTTC
D: -; size: -; V: TRBV27; J: TRBJ1-6; CDR3: CASSRRGSYNSPLHF; DNA: TGTGCCAGCAGTCGCCGGGGATCCTATAATTCACCCCTCCACTTT
D: -; size: once; V: TRBV6-5; J: TRBJ1-2; CDR3: CASSKGHQNYGYTF; DNA: TGTGCCAGCAGTAAGGGACATCAAAACTATGGCTACACCTTC
D: TRBD1; size: -; V: TRBV2; J: TRBJ2-1; CDR3: CASSRQGSYNEQFF; DNA: TGTGCCAGCAGCCGACAGGGTTCCTACAATGAGCAGTTCTTC
D: TRBD2; size: -; V: TRBV5-4; J: TRBJ2-7; CDR3: CASSHRRAGGPDEQYF; DNA: TGTGCCAGCAGCCACCGAAGGGCGGGAGGGCCCGACGAGCAGTACTTC
D: -; size: -; V: TRBV18; J: TRBJ1-4; CDR3: CASSPRAEEKLFF; DNA: TGTGCCAGCTCACCGCGGGCGGAAGAAAAACTGTTTTTT
D: -; size: -; V: TRBV24-1; J: TRBJ2-2; CDR3: CATSDRRQMNIGELFF; DNA: TGTGCCACCAGTGATCGCCGACAGATGAACATCGGGGAGCTGTTTTTT
D: TRBD2; size: -; V: TRBV2; J: TRBJ2-3; CDR3: CASTGGKDTQYF; DNA: TGTGCCAGCACGGGGGGGAAAGATACGCAGTATTTT
D: TRBD1; size: -; V: TRBV2; J: TRBJ2-5; CDR3: CASSQGAGETQYF; DNA: TGTGCCAGCAGTCAGGGGGCGGGGGAGACCCAGTACTTC
D: -; size: -; V: TRBV7-9; J: TRBJ1-4; CDR3: CASSSGEGLVEKLFF; DNA: TGTGCCAGCAGTTCAGGGGAGGGGTTGGTCGAAAAACTGTTTTTT
D: TRBD2; size: once; V: TRBV5-1; J: TRBJ2-7; CDR3: CASSQTSGTSFGEQYF; DNA: TGCGCCAGCAGCCAAACTAGCGGGACATCCTTCGGCGAGCAGTACTTC
D: -; size: few; V: TRBV12-3/TRBV12-4; J: TRBJ1-2; CDR3: CASSLQNYGYTF; DNA: TGTGCCAGCAGTTTACAGAACTATGGCTACACCTTC
D: -; size: -; V: TRBV7-7; J: TRBJ1-1; CDR3: CASSLVPRGGTEAFF; DNA: TGTGCCAGCAGCTTAGTCCCCAGGGGCGGCACTGAAGCTTTCTTT
D: -; size: -; V: TRBV19; J: TRBJ1-5; CDR3: CASRGEVWNQPQHF; DNA: TGTGCCAGTAGGGGGGAGGTTTGGAACCAGCCCCAGCATTTT
D: TRBD2; size: -; V: TRBV14; J: TRBJ2-5; CDR3: CASSQGLAGVLQETQYF; DNA: TGTGCCAGCAGCCAGGGACTAGCGGGGGTCCTCCAAGAGACCCAGTACTTC
D: -; size: few; V: TRBV19; J: TRBJ2-3; CDR3: CASSIDFMQYF; DNA: TGTGCCAGTAGTATTGACTTCATGCAGTATTTT
D: -; size: -; V: TRBV18; J: TRBJ1-1; CDR3: CASSNQGLTEAFF; DNA: TGTGCCAGCTCGAACCAGGGACTTACTGAAGCTTTCTTT
D: -; size: -; V: TRBV5-5; J: TRBJ1-1; CDR3: CASSMMGSITEAFF; DNA: TGTGCCAGCAGCATGATGGGGAGTATCACTGAAGCTTTCTTT
D: TRBD1; size: -; V: TRBV24-1; J: TRBJ1-5; CDR3: CATSDSGTGLNQPQHF; DNA: TGTGCCACCAGTGACTCCGGGACAGGATTAAATCAGCCCCAGCATTTT
D: -; size: -; V: TRBV18; J: TRBJ2-7; CDR3: CASSPSRSSYEQYF; DNA: TGTGCCAGCTCACCGTCGAGGAGCTCCTACGAGCAGTACTTC
D: TRBD2; size: -; V: TRBV2; J: TRBJ2-1; CDR3: CASSRLAGGNEQFF; DNA: TGTGCCAGCAGCCGACTAGCGGGGGGCAATGAGCAGTTCTTC
D: -; size: -; V: TRBV6-5; J: TRBJ1-1; CDR3: CASTYGREKTEAFF; DNA: TGTGCCAGCACCTATGGCAGGGAAAAGACTGAAGCTTTCTTT
D: TRBD1; size: -; V: TRBV19; J: TRBJ1-2; CDR3: CASTQTGTGDLYGYTF; DNA: TGTGCCAGTACCCAGACCGGGACAGGGGATCTCTATGGCTACACCTTC
D: TRBD2; size: -; V: TRBV5-1; J: TRBJ2-5; CDR3: CASSPQTSGSSKTQYF; DNA: TGCGCCAGCAGCCCCCAGACTAGCGGGAGTAGCAAGACCCAGTACTTC
D: -; size: -; V: TRBV28; J: TRBJ1-2; CDR3: CASRYTGVDTNYGYTF; DNA: TGTGCCAGCAGATACACGGGGGTTGATACGAACTATGGCTACACCTTC
D: -; size: -; V: TRBV2; J: TRBJ2-5; CDR3: CASSEGFGGGRTQYF; DNA: TGTGCCAGCAGTGAAGGTTTTGGGGGGGGGCGGACCCAGTACTTC
D: -; size: once; V: TRBV5-1; J: TRBJ2-1; CDR3: CASSKSGTSYNEQFF; DNA: TGCGCCAGCAGCAAGTCCGGGACTTCCTACAATGAGCAGTTCTTC
D: TRBD2; size: -; V: TRBV11-3; J: TRBJ2-1; CDR3: CASSAERGANEQFF; DNA: TGTGCCAGCAGCGCCGAGCGGGGGGCGAATGAGCAGTTCTTC
D: -; size: -; V: TRBV5-1; J: TRBJ2-2; CDR3: CASSSGRGTGELFF; DNA: TGCGCCAGCAGTAGCGGACGCGGCACCGGGGAGCTGTTTTTT
D: -; size: -; V: TRBV6-1; J: TRBJ1-1; CDR3: CASSEGRTVNTEAFF; DNA: TGTGCCAGCAGTGAAGGAAGGACTGTGAACACTGAAGCTTTCTTT
D: -; size: -; V: TRBV9; J: TRBJ1-1; CDR3: CASSVGAGHTEAFF; DNA: TGTGCCAGCAGCGTAGGGGCAGGTCACACTGAAGCTTTCTTT
D: -; size: few; V: TRBV24-1; J: TRBJ1-3; CDR3: CATSESDSYSGNTIYF; DNA: TGTGCCACCAGTGAGTCGGACAGCTACTCTGGAAACACCATATATTTT
D: -; size: -; V: TRBV28; J: TRBJ1-2; CDR3: CASSLTGGSHGYTF; DNA: TGTGCCAGCAGTTTAACGGGGGGCTCCCATGGCTACACCTTC
D: TRBD2; size: -; V: TRBV11-2; J: TRBJ2-1; CDR3: CASSSIAGAYNEQFF; DNA: TGTGCCAGCAGTTCGATAGCGGGTGCCTACAATGAGCAGTTCTTC
D: -; size: -; V: TRBV5-1; J: TRBJ2-5; CDR3: CASSLVGLLSTQETQYF; DNA: TGCGCCAGCAGCTTGGTGGGACTTCTTTCAACCCAAGAGACCCAGTACTTC
D: -; size: -; V: TRBV28; J: TRBJ1-2; CDR3: CASSPTWGGDYGYTF; DNA: TGTGCCAGCAGTCCAACCTGGGGGGGCGACTATGGCTACACCTTC
D: TRBD1; size: few; V: TRBV7-9; J: TRBJ1-4; CDR3: CASSLGWGTENEKLFF; DNA: TGTGCCAGCAGCCTCGGTTGGGGGACAGAGAATGAAAAACTGTTTTTT
D: TRBD1; size: -; V: TRBV2; J: TRBJ2-4; CDR3: CASSRQGAAKNIQYF; DNA: TGTGCCAGCAGTAGACAGGGGGCGGCCAAAAACATTCAGTACTTC
D: -; size: -; V: TRBV3-1/TRBV3-2; J: TRBJ1-5; CDR3: CASSQDQAGRGQPQHF; DNA: TGTGCCAGCAGCCAAGACCAGGCTGGGCGGGGTCAGCCCCAGCATTTT
D: -; size: -; V: TRBV11-2; J: TRBJ2-1; CDR3: CASSHTGSGEQFF; DNA: TGTGCCAGCAGTCATACAGGGAGCGGAGAGCAGTTCTTC
D: -; size: -; V: TRBV7-2; J: TRBJ1-5; CDR3: CASSLEAQYSNQPQHF; DNA: TGTGCCAGCAGCTTAGAGGCACAGTATAGCAATCAGCCCCAGCATTTT
D: TRBD1; size: -; V: TRBV28; J: TRBJ1-2; CDR3: CASSVRQGDYGYTF; DNA: TGTGCCAGCAGTGTCCGACAGGGTGACTATGGCTACACCTTC
D: TRBD1; size: -; V: TRBV6-5; J: TRBJ2-1; CDR3: CASSYRRQGSYNEQFF; DNA: TGTGCCAGCAGTTACAGACGACAGGGGTCCTACAATGAGCAGTTCTTC